This TCR beta chain was profiled in a study of human T cells and chemical hapten exposure. Each CDR3 protein is one row after TCRdb ran MiXCR on the RACE reads. The sample consists of around 300,000 distinct CDR3 sequences, 4.5% to 5.5% of them appearing once. Time point denoted: pre-sensitization, week 0. Sample treatment: therapeutic diphenylcyclopropenone sensitization with weekly scalp DPC. As to this clonotype: The antigen is undetermined.

Study observations and caveats: Controls formed significantly fewer large CDR3 similarity clusters than expanded TCRs did.

V dropped 3 bases and J dropped 7; count of bases not matched to a gene: 7. This CDR3 contains 14 residues. Germline V gene sequence: CDR1 DFQATT, CDR2 SNEGSKA (reference sequence). The clonotype originates from a woman under 30 with alopecia areata. Some clones in this sample may be carry-over from other donors' samples. The sequencing here drew on whole blood, taken in connection with sensitization to the hapten diphenylcyclopropenone (DPC). The chain is built from TRBV20-1 and TRBJ2-1; 9 bases match TRBD1. CDR3 nucleotide sequence: TGCAGTGCTAGGGGGGACAGGGAGTGGAATGAGCAGTTCTTC. Translated: CSARGDREWNEQFF.